This paragraph reports one T cell receptor (beta chain). This clone appeared a single time. The antigen it binds to is not known. Per-nucleotide qualities are absent, and no much larger clonotype sits a single base away. Preparation of the library involved the immunoSEQ multiplex PCR assay. This immuneACCESS table, as held by TCRdb, lists in-frame sequences with V and J called but not all clones. Of the missing ones, under half trace to an unresolved V gene in checked studies; the others have no known cause. The sample table contains over 55,000 clones; only one count was recorded for around 97% of them. Of the sample, over 0.2% is held by the ten largest clones. This sample was included in a study of technical replicates of blood from a handful of donors (dated by TCRdb to 2016 to 2017). This clonotype was sampled from a human donor in good health. Source material: T cells isolated from PBMCs.

The nucleotide sequence reads as follows: TGTGCCAGCAGTTACTGGGGAGAGTATGGCTACACCTTC. Its amino acids are CASSYWGEYGYTF. The chain links TRBV6-5 with TRBJ1-2; the D gene is unclear. Measured from the cysteine to the phenylalanine, the CDR3 is 13 residues long. The read is trimmed to its CDR3 DNA, 39 bases read in frame from base 1. Reading the germline V gene gives CDR1 MNHEY and CDR2 SVGAGI. V and J are truncated by 1 base and 5 bases respectively, leaving an intervening sequence of 8 bases.